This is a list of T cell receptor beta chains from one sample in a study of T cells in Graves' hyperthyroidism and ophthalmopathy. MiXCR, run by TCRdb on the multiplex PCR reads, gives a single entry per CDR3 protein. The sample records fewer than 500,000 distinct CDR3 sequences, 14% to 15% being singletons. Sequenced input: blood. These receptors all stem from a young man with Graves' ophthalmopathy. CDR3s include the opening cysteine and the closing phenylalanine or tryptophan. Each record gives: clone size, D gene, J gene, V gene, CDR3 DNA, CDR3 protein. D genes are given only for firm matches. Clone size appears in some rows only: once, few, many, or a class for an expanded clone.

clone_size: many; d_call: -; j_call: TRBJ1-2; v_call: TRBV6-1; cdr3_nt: TGTGCCAGCCAGGGGACACCTAACTATGGCTACACCTTC; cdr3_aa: CASQGTPNYGYTF
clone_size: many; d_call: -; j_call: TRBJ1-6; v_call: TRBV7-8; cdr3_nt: TGTGCCAGCAGCTTACCCGAGCCTAATTCACCCCTCCACTTT; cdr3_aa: CASSLPEPNSPLHF
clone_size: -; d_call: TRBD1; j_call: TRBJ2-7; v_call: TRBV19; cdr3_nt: TGTGCCAGTAGTATGGGGACAGGAAACTACGAGCAGTACTTC; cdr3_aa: CASSMGTGNYEQYF
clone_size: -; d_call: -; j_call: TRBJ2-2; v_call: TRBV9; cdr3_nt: TGTGCCAGCAGCGCAGGCAATCCGAACACCGGGGAGCTGTTTTTT; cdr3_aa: CASSAGNPNTGELFF
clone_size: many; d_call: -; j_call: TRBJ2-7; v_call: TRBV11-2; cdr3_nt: TGTGCCAGCAGCTACGGGGTGGACTCGACCTACGAGCAGTACTTC; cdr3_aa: CASSYGVDSTYEQYF
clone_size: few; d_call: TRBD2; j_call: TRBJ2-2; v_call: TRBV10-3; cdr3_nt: TGTGCCGCGGGGCCTCGAGCGGGGGGTTCGAACACCGGGGAGCTGTTTTTT; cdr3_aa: CAAGPRAGGSNTGELFF
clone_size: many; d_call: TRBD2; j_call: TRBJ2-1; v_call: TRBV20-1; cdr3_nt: TGCAGTGTTTATTTAGCGGGAGAAGGGGTTGAGCAGTTCTTC; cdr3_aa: CSVYLAGEGVEQFF
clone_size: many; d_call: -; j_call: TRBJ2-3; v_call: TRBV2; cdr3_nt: TGTGCCAGCAGTGAGCGGGGGCCGACAGATACGCAGTATTTT; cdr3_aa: CASSERGPTDTQYF
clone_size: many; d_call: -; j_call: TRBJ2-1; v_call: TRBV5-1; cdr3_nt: TGCGCCAGCAGCCGCGCCAATGAGCAGTTCTTC; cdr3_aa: CASSRANEQFF
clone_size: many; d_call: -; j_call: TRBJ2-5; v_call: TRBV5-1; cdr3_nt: TGCGCCAGCAGCTTGGGAGGAGTAGAGACCCAGTACTTC; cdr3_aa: CASSLGGVETQYF
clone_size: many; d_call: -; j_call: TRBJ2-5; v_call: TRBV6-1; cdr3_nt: TGTGCCAGCACCCCGAATATAGGTGCCGGGACCCAGTACTTC; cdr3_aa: CASTPNIGAGTQYF
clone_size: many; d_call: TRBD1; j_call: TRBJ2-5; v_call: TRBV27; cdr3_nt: TGTGCCAGCAGTTTATGGGCAGGGGGCCAAGAGACCCAGTACTTC; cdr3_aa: CASSLWAGGQETQYF
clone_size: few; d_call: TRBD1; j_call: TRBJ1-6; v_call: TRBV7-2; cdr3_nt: TGTGCCAGCAGCCCCCCACCGGGACAGGGTAATTCACCCCTCCACTTT; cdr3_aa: CASSPPPGQGNSPLHF
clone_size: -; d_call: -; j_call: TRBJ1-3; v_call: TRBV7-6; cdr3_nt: TGTGCCAGCAGCTTAGCGCTGACAATCACTGGAAACACCATATATTTT; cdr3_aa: CASSLALTITGNTIYF
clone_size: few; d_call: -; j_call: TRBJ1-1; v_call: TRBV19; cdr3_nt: TGTGCCAGTAGAAAGGGGGACCTCTTGAACACTGAAGCTTTCTTT; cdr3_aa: CASRKGDLLNTEAFF
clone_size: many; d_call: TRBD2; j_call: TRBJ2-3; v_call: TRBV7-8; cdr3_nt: TGTGCCAGCGGCCATCGATTCGTAGCGGGGGGACGTTCCTCCACAGATACGCAGTATTTT; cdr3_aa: CASGHRFVAGGRSSTDTQYF
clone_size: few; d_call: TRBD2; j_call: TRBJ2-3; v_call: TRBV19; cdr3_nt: TGTGCCAGGGAGGAATTAGCGGGGACAGATACGCAGTATTTT; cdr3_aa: CAREELAGTDTQYF
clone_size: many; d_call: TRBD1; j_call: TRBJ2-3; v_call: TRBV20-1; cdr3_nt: TGCAGTGCTCAAAGAGGAGAGGGGGCCGGTGATACGCAGTATTTT; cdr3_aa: CSAQRGEGAGDTQYF
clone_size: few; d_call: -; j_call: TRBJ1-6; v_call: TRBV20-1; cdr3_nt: TGCAGTGCCGGGGAGAGCTCCTATAATTCACCCCTCCACTTT; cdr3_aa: CSAGESSYNSPLHF
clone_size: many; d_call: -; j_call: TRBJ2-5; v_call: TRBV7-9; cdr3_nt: TGTGCCAGCAGCTTAACCCCGTCCCAAGAGACCCAGTACTTC; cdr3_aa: CASSLTPSQETQYF
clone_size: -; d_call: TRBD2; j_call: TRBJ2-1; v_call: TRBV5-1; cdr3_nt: TGCGCCAGCAGCGAACAGGGGACTAGCGGGCATACCTACAATGAGCAGTTCTTC; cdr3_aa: CASSEQGTSGHTYNEQFF
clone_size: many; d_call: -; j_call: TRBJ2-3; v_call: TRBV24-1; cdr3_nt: TGTGCCACCAGTGATTTGACGGGGGCGATTAGCACAGATACGCAGTATTTT; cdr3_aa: CATSDLTGAISTDTQYF
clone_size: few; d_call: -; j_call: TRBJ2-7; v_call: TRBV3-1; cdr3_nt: TGTGCCAGCAGCCCCGCCATGGTGGGAGCTCTTGAGCAGTACTTC; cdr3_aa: CASSPAMVGALEQYF
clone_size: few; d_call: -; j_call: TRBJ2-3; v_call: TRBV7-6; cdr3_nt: TGTGCCAGCAGCTTGCGGGTGCGTGGGGGGCTAGGCACAGATACGCAGTATTTT; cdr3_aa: CASSLRVRGGLGTDTQYF
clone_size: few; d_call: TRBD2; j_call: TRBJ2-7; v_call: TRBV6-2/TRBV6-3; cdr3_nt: TGTGCCAGCAGTCGGAGCGGGAGGTGGGCTTACGAGCAGTACTTC; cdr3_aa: CASSRSGRWAYEQYF
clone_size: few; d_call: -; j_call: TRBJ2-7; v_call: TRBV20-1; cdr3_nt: TGCAGTGCTAGTTCTAGTTTAAGCTCCTACGAGCAGTACTTC; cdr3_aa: CSASSSLSSYEQYF
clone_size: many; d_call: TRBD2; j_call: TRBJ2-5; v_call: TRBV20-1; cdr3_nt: TGCAGTGCTAGAGCCCCTCAGACTAGCTATAGGGAGACCCAGTACTTC; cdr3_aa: CSARAPQTSYRETQYF
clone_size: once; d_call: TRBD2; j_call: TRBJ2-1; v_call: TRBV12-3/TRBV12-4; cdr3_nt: TGTGCCAGCAGACCCCCGGGACTAGCAGTCGAGCAGTTCTTC; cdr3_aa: CASRPPGLAVEQFF
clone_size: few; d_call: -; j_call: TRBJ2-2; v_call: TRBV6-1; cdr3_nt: TGTGCCAGCAGCTACCTCCCCAGCGGCGGGGAGCTGTTTTTT; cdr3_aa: CASSYLPSGGELFF
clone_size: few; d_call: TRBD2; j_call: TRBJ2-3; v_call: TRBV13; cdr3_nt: TGTGCCAGCAGCTCATGGACTAGCGGGGGGCCAGATACGCAGTATTTT; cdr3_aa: CASSSWTSGGPDTQYF
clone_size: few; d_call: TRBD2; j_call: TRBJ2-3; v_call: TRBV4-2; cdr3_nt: TGTGCCAGCAGCCAACAGCTCGGGGCCTGGCGGGGGGGCACAGATACGCAGTATTTT; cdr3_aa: CASSQQLGAWRGGTDTQYF
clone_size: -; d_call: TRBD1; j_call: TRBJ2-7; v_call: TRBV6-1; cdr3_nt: TGTGCCAGCAGTGAAGGGACAGGGACGGTGCACGAGCAGTACTTC; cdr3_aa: CASSEGTGTVHEQYF
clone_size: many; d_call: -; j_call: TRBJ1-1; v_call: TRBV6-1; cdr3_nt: TGTGCCAGCAGTGCGGGGGGGTTGAACACTGAAGCTTTCTTT; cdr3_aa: CASSAGGLNTEAFF
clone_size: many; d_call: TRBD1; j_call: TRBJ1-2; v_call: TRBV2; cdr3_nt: TGTGCCAGCAGGGAAGGACAGGGGTCCTTAAATTATGGCTACACCTTC; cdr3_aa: CASREGQGSLNYGYTF
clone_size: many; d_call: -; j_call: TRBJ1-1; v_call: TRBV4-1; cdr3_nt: TGCGCCAGCAGCCAAGGCAGGGGACCCGAAGCTTTCTTT; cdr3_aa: CASSQGRGPEAFF
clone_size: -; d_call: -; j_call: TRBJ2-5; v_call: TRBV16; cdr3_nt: TGTGCCAGCAGCCAATCGAACCAGCAAGAGACCCAGTACTTC; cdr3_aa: CASSQSNQQETQYF
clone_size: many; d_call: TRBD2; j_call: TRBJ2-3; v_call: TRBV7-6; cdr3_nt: TGTGCCAGCAGCTTAGACAGCGGGACCACAGATACGCAGTATTTT; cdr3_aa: CASSLDSGTTDTQYF
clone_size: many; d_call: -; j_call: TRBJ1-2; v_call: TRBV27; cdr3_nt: TGTGCCAGCAGTTTGGGTCAAAGTGGCTATGGCTACACCTTC; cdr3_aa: CASSLGQSGYGYTF